This T cell receptor beta chain originates from a study of OX40 agonist ivuxolimab in advanced cancers. Study-wide background: Eligibility rules accepted prior anti-PD-1, anti-PD-L1 or anti-CTLA-4 therapy, and 30% to 40% had some.

TCRdb's table, derived via immunoSEQ multiplex PCR, lists solely in-frame clones and lacks some. The sample includes fewer than 100,000 clones, roughly 89% of them seen just once. Germline V gene sequence: CDR1 MDHEN, CDR2 SYDVKM. V lost 10 bases to trimming and J lost 4 bases, with 11 bases between them. The CDR3 consists of 12 residues. This receptor was identified in an adult with an advanced solid tumor such as melanoma, head and neck, liver or kidney cancer. This chain uses TRBV28 with TRBJ2-1; D unresolved. The sequenced sample was CD4+ or CD8+ T cells sorted from blood, obtained in a trial of the OX40 agonist ivuxolimab. CDR3 sequence reads: CAIRKGYNEQFF. In nucleotides, the CDR3 is TGTGCCATAAGGAAAGGTTACAATGAGCAGTTCTTC.